These T cell receptor beta chains were read from a single sample in a study of blood T cell repertoires in COVID-19. The method was immunoSEQ multiplex PCR; TCRdb's version includes in-frame clones alone and lacks a portion of them. The sample lists some 60,000 clones; about 73% were seen once. The sequenced material came from peripheral blood. The receptor set was obtained from a woman aged 45-59 years with active or convalescent COVID-19. Each CDR3 is given with its conserved first and last residue. Fields, in order: V gene, D gene, J gene, clone size, CDR3 DNA, CDR3 protein. D genes are given only for firm matches. Clone size appears in some rows only: once, few, many, or a class for an expanded clone.

TRBV19,.,TRBJ1-3,.,TGTGCCAGTAGTTCCGCGGGCGGATACACCATATATTTT,CASSSAGGYTIYF
TRBV7-9,TRBD1,TRBJ2-7,.,TGTGCCAGCAGCAGCCGACAGGGCTGGGAGCAGTACTTC,CASSSRQGWEQYF
TRBV2,.,TRBJ1-2,.,TGTGCCAGCCAGGAGGGGAACTATGGCTACACCTTC,CASQEGNYGYTF
TRBV24-1,TRBD1,TRBJ2-1,.,TGTGCCACCAGTGATTTCGGACAGGGGGCACACAATGAGCAGTTCTTC,CATSDFGQGAHNEQFF
TRBV19,.,TRBJ1-5,.,TGTGCCACCCTACCGAGGCATTTGGGCAATCAGCCCCAGCATTTT,CATLPRHLGNQPQHF
TRBV2,TRBD1,TRBJ1-5,.,TGTGCCAGCAGTGTGACAGGGCAAGACCAGCCCCAGCATTTT,CASSVTGQDQPQHF
TRBV24-1,.,TRBJ1-5,.,TGTGCCACCAGTGATCCCGGCGGGCAGCCCCAGCATTTT,CATSDPGGQPQHF
TRBV2,TRBD2,TRBJ2-7,.,TGTGCCAGCAGTCCCTGGACTAGCGGTTCAACCTACGAGCAGTACTTC,CASSPWTSGSTYEQYF
TRBV27,TRBD2,TRBJ2-1,many,TGTGCCAGCAGTGCCCGGGGACTAGCGGGAGGGCATGAGCAGTTCTTC,CASSARGLAGGHEQFF
TRBV5-1,.,TRBJ1-5,many,TGCGCCAGCAGCTATGAAATCCGCCAGTATCATAGCAATCAGCCCCAGCATTTT,CASSYEIRQYHSNQPQHF
TRBV12-3/TRBV12-4,.,TRBJ2-7,.,TGTGCCAGCAGTGGGAGGACTACTGAGCAGTACTTC,CASSGRTTEQYF
TRBV21-1,.,TRBJ2-5,.,TGTGCCAGCACCCGTTGGGAACTAGCGGGAGATCCCCAAGAGACCCAGTACTTC,CASTRWELAGDPQETQYF
TRBV27,TRBD2,TRBJ2-7,.,TGTGCCAGCAGTTTATCCTTAAGACTAGCTTACGAGCAGTACTTC,CASSLSLRLAYEQYF
TRBV11-2,.,TRBJ2-1,.,TGTGCCAGCAGCTTTGTCGGACAGATCGATGAGCAGTTCTTC,CASSFVGQIDEQFF
TRBV6-1,.,TRBJ1-2,.,TGTGCCAGCAGTGTTTTCGGGGGGGGAGTAAACTATGGCTACACCTTC,CASSVFGGGVNYGYTF
TRBV19,.,TRBJ1-1,.,TGTGCCAGTAGTATGAGGACCGTTGGGAGCACTGAAGCTTTCTTT,CASSMRTVGSTEAFF
TRBV7-8,.,TRBJ1-1,.,TGTGCCAGCACTTCCGTGGGAGGGACGAACACTGAAGCTTTCTTT,CASTSVGGTNTEAFF
TRBV24-1,.,TRBJ2-3,once,TGTGCCACCAGTGATTTTGGCAGGGAGGCAGATACGCAGTATTTT,CATSDFGREADTQYF
TRBV5-6,TRBD1,TRBJ2-3,.,TGTGCCAGCAGTCTCGCCGGTAGGGGGCGAACAGATACGCAGTATTTT,CASSLAGRGRTDTQYF
TRBV19,TRBD1,TRBJ1-1,.,TGTGCCAGTACCCCGGGACAGGGATACACTGAAGCTTTCTTT,CASTPGQGYTEAFF
TRBV5-4,.,TRBJ2-7,.,TGTGCCAGCAGCTTGTTTGGGCCAGGAAGCTACGAGCAGTACTTC,CASSLFGPGSYEQYF
TRBV9,.,TRBJ1-3,.,TGTGCCAGCAGCCCCGAGGGCCCGGCCAGGAGCTCTGGAAACACCATATATTTT,CASSPEGPARSSGNTIYF
TRBV5-1,TRBD1,TRBJ2-3,.,TGCGCCAGCAGCGCCTGGACAGGACTCACAGATACGCAGTATTTT,CASSAWTGLTDTQYF
TRBV19,.,TRBJ2-7,.,TGTGCCAGTAACAGCGGGCGCGCCGGCGAGCAGTACTTC,CASNSGRAGEQYF
TRBV4-1,.,TRBJ2-1,.,TGCGCCAGCAGCCCCGACTTCATCAGCTCCTACAATGAGCAGTTCTTC,CASSPDFISSYNEQFF
TRBV29-1,.,TRBJ2-7,.,TGCAGCGTTACAGGGTCCTCATCCTACGAGCAGTACTTC,CSVTGSSSYEQYF
TRBV7-8,TRBD2,TRBJ2-1,.,TGTGCCAGCAGTATTAGGGAGGTAGCGGGGGGGACCTACAATGAGCAGTTCTTC,CASSIREVAGGTYNEQFF
TRBV11-1,.,TRBJ1-1,.,TGTGCCAGCAGCCCCTACAGAAACACTGAAGCTTTCTTT,CASSPYRNTEAFF
TRBV10-3,.,TRBJ2-3,.,TGTGCCATCAGTGAGAACTGGGGGCGAGGCACAGATACGCAGTATTTT,CAISENWGRGTDTQYF
TRBV6-6,TRBD1,TRBJ1-2,.,TGTGCCGGCAAGACAGGGGATGGTGGCTACACCTTC,CAGKTGDGGYTF
TRBV27,TRBD1,TRBJ2-1,.,TGTGCCAGCAGCCCTTTATGGGACAGGGATAATGAGCAGTTCTTC,CASSPLWDRDNEQFF
TRBV10-1,.,TRBJ1-5,.,TGCGCCAGCAAGGTAACAGGGTCCATACCTACTAATCAGCCCCAGCATTTT,CASKVTGSIPTNQPQHF